Described below is a single T cell receptor beta chain sequence and its context. Patients aged 18 to 65 with hyperthyroidism were newly diagnosed, with duration under 2 months. Uncontrolled infection, other autoimmune disease, pregnancy and lactation each barred patients from inclusion. This entry comes from a study of T cells in Graves' hyperthyroidism and ophthalmopathy. The CDR3 runs 17 residues. Germline-derived CDR1 and CDR2 are LNHDA and SQIVND (reference sequence). Germline trimming cut 0 bases from V and 7 bases from J; bases unmatched to any gene: 12. What was amplified from RNA transcripts were TCR beta CDR3 regions. First-round RT-PCR of the TCR CDR3 relied on the HTBI primer set. TCRdb used MiXCR to reprocess the multiplex PCR reads, holding one entry per CDR3 protein. Among 130,000 to 150,000 distinct CDR3 sequences listed, approximately 20% were seen once.

This rearrangement joins TRBV19 to TRBJ2-1, with TRBD2 identical over 7 bases. Sequencing input: blood. This receptor was obtained from a woman between 50 and 59 years old with Graves' hyperthyroidism that later progressed to Graves' ophthalmopathy. The CDR3 is CASSIEGGSGIRNEQFF. For the CDR3, the DNA is TGTGCCAGTAGTATAGAAGGCGGGAGTGGGATAAGGAATGAGCAGTTCTTC.